These 4 T cell receptor beta chains originate from one sample sequenced in a study of blood T cells in healthy people across ages. Next came a second PCR, run for about 7 to 11 cycles, which used a sample-barcoded 5' primer along with a J-beta primer mix. TCRdb fed the 5' RACE reads into MiXCR, producing one record per CDR3 protein. The sample records 1.5 million to 2 million distinct CDR3 sequences, about 39% being singletons. Sequences were obtained from blood. The receptor source for this set is a human donor in good health.

This clonotype was recorded a few times. V gene TRBV12-3 or TRBV12-4 combines with J gene TRBJ2-1, with 10 bases matching TRBD1. The trim removed 2 bases at V and 7 bases at J, leaving 5 bases unmatched. The CDR3 is 15 residues long. CDR3 bases: TGTGCCAGCAGTTTAAGAGCGGGACAGGGGAATGAGCAGTTCTTC. Protein product: CASSLRAGQGNEQFF.

Comment on this clonotype: This may come from a read error, since a much larger clone is one base off. This rearrangement joins TRBV7-2 to TRBJ1-5; TRBD1 agrees at 8 bases. The V gene's germline CDR1 is SGHTA and CDR2 FQGNSA. The CDR3 runs 13 residues. Losses at the gene ends were 4 bases for V and 6 bases for J; bases not matched to a gene: 2. The CDR3 is CASSSTGVQPQHF. In DNA, the CDR3 is TGTGCCAGCAGCTCGACAGGGGTTCAGCCCCAGCATTTT.

This chain links TRBV29-1 with TRBJ2-2; D possibly corresponds to TRBD2 (6 bases). The CDR3 has 14 amino acids. Looked up from germline, CDR1 is SQVTM and CDR2 is ANQGSEA. Trimming took off 6 bases at V and 4 bases at J, with 15 bases between the two ends. The CDR3 reads CSVLALGGTGELFF. DNA of the CDR3: TGCAGCGTGCTAGCTTTGGGGGGCACCGGGGAGCTGTTTTTT.

This clonotype was seen more than once but under ten times. The chain couples TRBV5-1 to TRBJ2-3; 10 positions match TRBD1. In germline, CDR1 is SGHRS, CDR2 YFSETQ. The CDR3 is 17 residues long. Unmatched junction bases numbered 8, after V lost 0 bases and J lost 4 bases. The chain's CDR3 is CASSLAPGQGVADTQYF. The CDR3 nucleotides are TGCGCCAGCAGCTTGGCCCCAGGACAGGGGGTAGCAGATACGCAGTATTTT.